A single sample gave rise to the 30 T cell receptor beta chains below, sequenced in a study of blood T cells in healthy people across ages. Then a second PCR, running roughly 7 to 12 cycles, was carried out with a sample-barcoded 5' primer and a J-beta primer mix. TCRdb ran MiXCR on the 5' RACE reads and lists one entry per CDR3 protein. The sample shows 700,000 or so distinct CDR3 sequences, roughly 20% of them seen only once. Material for sequencing was blood. The receptors here all came from a man aged 70-80 years in good health.

This chain connects TRBV10-3 to TRBJ2-7; a weak D match, TRBD2 (7 bases). V lost 4 bases and J lost 0, with 13 bases in between. The CDR3 loop spans 15 amino acids. Germline CDR1 ENHRY, CDR2 SYGVKD. The CDR3 reads CAISGGGAPSYEQYV. Here the CDR3 DNA reads TGTGCCATCAGTGGGGGGGGGGCACCCTCCTACGAGCAGTACGTC.

This clonotype was observed a handful of times. The chain uses TRBV14 and TRBJ1-5; the D is unclear. With 7 bases removed from V and 0 bases from J, the gap between germline ends came to 22 bases. The CDR3 contains 18 residues. The germline gives CDR1 SGHDN, CDR2 FVKESK. The CDR3 coding sequence is TGTGCCAGCATACCACGCGGCAGTCGAGAGTATAGCAATCAGCCCCAGCATTTT. This gives the protein CASIPRGSREYSNQPQHF.

This rearrangement joins TRBV29-1 to TRBJ1-4, with a tentative D call TRBD1 (5 bases). The CDR3 runs to 12 residues. Germline CDR1 is SQVTM and CDR2 is ANQGSEA. The V end was cut by 7 bases, the J end by 8 bases, with 14 bases between. CDR3 in amino acids: CSALRGREKLFF. CDR3 coding DNA: TGCAGCGCTTTGAGGGGCAGAGAAAAACTGTTTTTT.

The CDR3, as DNA: TGTGCCAGCAGCACCCGCGGGACGGTCTATGGCTACACCTTC. Protein: CASSTRGTVYGYTF. The genes are TRBV3-1 and TRBJ1-2; weak D call: TRBD1 (5 bases). Deletions cut 5 bases from V and 4 bases from J, with 14 bases between. The germline gives CDR1 LGHDT, CDR2 YNNKEL (reference sequence). The CDR3 loop spans 14 amino acids.

This clonotype has only a few counts. The chain joins TRBV5-1 to TRBJ2-5; D is perhaps TRBD1 (5 bases). The germline V gene has CDR1 SGHRS and CDR2 YFSETQ. The CDR3 has 15 residues. Trimming cost V 4 bases and J 6 bases, with 19 bases left between them. CDR3: CASSPGHSMGKTQYF. The CDR3 DNA reads TGCGCCAGCAGCCCCGGACACAGCATGGGAAAGACCCAGTACTTC.

The rearrangement links TRBV15 to TRBJ1-5; 8 bases line up with TRBD1. The germline gives CDR1 LNHNV, CDR2 YYDKDF (reference sequence). CDR3 size: 16 residues. V gave up 6 bases and J gave up 1 base; unmatched junction bases: 8. CDR3 nucleotides: TGTGCCACCAGTACCGGGACAGGTTTAAGCAATCAGCCCCAGCATTTT. Translating gives CATSTGTGLSNQPQHF. The full variable domain, in which reference TRBV15 and TRBJ1-5 provide the parts outside the CDR3, is DAMVIQNPRYQVTQFGKPVTLSCSQTLNHNVMYWYQQKSSQAPKLLFHYYDKDFNNEADTPDNFQSRRPNTSFCFLDIRSPGLGDTAMYLCATSTGTGLSNQPQHFGDGTRLSIL.

The chain has TRBV3-1 and TRBJ2-3; TRBD1 matches at 7 bases. The V segment lost 4 bases and the J segment 5 bases; nucleotides outside the gene matches: 9. The germline CDR1 and CDR2 sequences are LGHDT and YNNKEL (reference sequence). This CDR3 spans 15 amino acids. The CDR3 loop reads CASSLPTGLGDTQYF. The DNA of the CDR3 is TGTGCCAGCAGCCTGCCGACAGGGTTGGGAGATACGCAGTATTTT.

The chain carries TRBV20-1 and TRBJ1-5; D is perhaps TRBD1 (5 bases). Germline V gene sequence: CDR1 DFQATT, CDR2 SNEGSKA (reference sequence). V was clipped by 5 bases and J by 4 bases, with 18 bases between them. The CDR3 spans 15 residues. CDR3 loop: CSAPNVAGRNQPQHF. In nucleotides, the CDR3 is TGCAGTGCTCCAAACGTGGCAGGGAGGAATCAGCCCCAGCATTTT.

Only a few counts were recorded for this clonotype. This CDR3 is CASSSRQAGQFF. The CDR3 coding sequence is TGTGCCAGCAGTTCTCGACAGGCGGGTCAGTTCTTC. The rearrangement uses TRBV12-3 or TRBV12-4 and TRBJ2-5; D might be TRBD1 (6 bases). The closer fit of TRBJ2-1 to the DNA end suggests the J call may be wrong. The CDR3 consists of 12 residues.

The V and J genes are TRBV5-7 and TRBJ2-7, with D unresolved. TRBV5-7 is known as an ORF, though its function is uncertain. The V and J ends lost 4 bases and 11 bases respectively, with 19 bases between them. The CDR3 runs to 13 residues. CDR3 loop: CASSPRTLPSEYF. As DNA, the CDR3 is TGTGCCAGCAGCCCCCGGACCCTACCCTCGGAGTACTTC.

Points on this clonotype: Since a much larger clone is just one base distant, this may be a read error. The J gene is TRBJ2-6, the V gene TRBV20-1, with 9 bases lining up with TRBD2. The V gene's germline CDR1 is DFQATT and CDR2 SNEGSKA (reference sequence). This CDR3 contains 18 residues. CDR3 sequence reads: CGARDLLAGISGANVLTF. CDR3 bases: TGCGGTGCTAGAGATCTGCTAGCGGGGATCTCTGGGGCCAACGTCCTGACTTTC.

This clonotype was observed a few times. The V call is TRBV2, the J call TRBJ1-5; 7 bases align to TRBD1. Germline trimming cut 3 bases from V and 0 bases from J; bases unmatched to any gene: 5. The CDR3 covers 16 residues. The V gene's germline CDR1 is SNHLY and CDR2 FYNNEI. CDR3 amino acids: CASSDGRGNSNQPQHF. In DNA form, the CDR3 reads TGTGCCAGCAGTGATGGCAGGGGGAATAGCAATCAGCCCCAGCATTTT.

This clonotype was counted a few times. This chain joins TRBV7-8 and TRBJ2-2; D remains ambiguous. Per germline, CDR1 SGHVS and CDR2 FQNEAQ. The CDR3 has 16 residues. Trimming left V 1 base short and J 2 bases short, with 11 bases between. This chain's CDR3 is CASSLVGGRNTGELFF. The CDR3 bases are TGTGCCAGCAGCTTAGTTGGCGGACGAAACACCGGGGAGCTGTTTTTT.

This clonotype was counted many times. V usage is TRBV29-1 and J usage is TRBJ2-1; D is ambiguous. Germline CDR1 is SQVTM and CDR2 is ANQGSEA. The ends were cut back, 7 bases at V and 15 bases at J, with 22 bases in the middle. CDR3 length equals 12 residues. Written as DNA, the CDR3 is TGCAGCGCCAATTCGGACGCCGCTCAGAGGTTCTTC. This codes for CSANSDAAQRFF.

The chain recombines TRBV7-3 with TRBJ2-3, with D perhaps TRBD2 (6 bases). In germline, CDR1 is SGHTA, CDR2 FQGTGA. V was trimmed by 5 bases and J by 6 bases, leaving 12 bases between them. CDR3 size: 13 residues. The CDR3 DNA follows: TGTGCCAGCAGCCATAGCGGAGTGGATACGCAGTATTTT. Protein: CASSHSGVDTQYF.

The chain employs TRBV20-1 and TRBJ1-1; D perhaps matches TRBD1 (6 bases). The CDR3 runs 15 residues. Germline CDR1 reads DFQATT; CDR2 reads SNEGSKA (reference sequence). The V gene lost 2 bases and the J gene lost 6 bases, with 19 bases spanning the gap. CDR3: CSARFGDKVDAEAFF. The CDR3 DNA follows: TGCAGTGCTAGATTTGGGGACAAGGTTGACGCTGAAGCTTTCTTT.

The rearrangement joins TRBV3-1 to TRBJ2-4, with a possible D match to TRBD2 (5 bases). Germline CDR1 is LGHDT and CDR2 is YNNKEL (reference sequence). Trimming removed 1 base from V and 9 bases from J, with 13 bases in between. This CDR3 region has 14 residues. The CDR3 reads CASSQVAGRGIQYF. The DNA for the CDR3 is TGTGCCAGCAGCCAAGTCGCGGGCCGGGGCATTCAGTACTTC.

This clonotype was observed a handful of times. V and J are TRBV11-2 and TRBJ1-1, with D hard to call. The CDR3 consists of 15 residues. Trimming shortened V by 1 base and J by 4 bases, and 13 bases separated the two germline ends. The V gene's germline CDR1 is SGHAT and CDR2 FQNNGV. CDR3 region: CASSLVLGRSTEAFF. The CDR3 coding sequence is TGTGCCAGCAGCTTAGTACTCGGGAGGTCCACTGAAGCTTTCTTT.

This clonotype has just a few counts. The chain couples TRBV7-8 to TRBJ2-4; TRBD1 is a possible D gene (7 bases). V was clipped by 2 bases and J by 9 bases, with 20 bases between them. The CDR3 has 16 residues. Germline V gives CDR1 SGHVS, CDR2 FQNEAQ. The CDR3 protein is CASSLYPEGAGGIQYF. For the CDR3, the DNA is TGTGCCAGCAGCTTATATCCGGAGGGGGCGGGTGGCATTCAGTACTTC.

The gene calls are TRBV7-2 and TRBJ2-5; 9 bases agree with TRBD1. The tail of the sequence fits TRBJ2-7 better, so the J call may be wrong. The CDR3 consists of 15 residues. Germline CDR1 is SGHTA and CDR2 is FQGNSA. DNA for the CDR3: TGTGCCAGCAGCTTAGCTTGGGACAGGGCATACGAGCAGTACTTC. This sequence encodes CASSLAWDRAYEQYF.

This clonotype was detected a few times. The V gene is TRBV10-3, the J gene TRBJ2-5; 14 positions agree with TRBD2. Germline trimming cut 6 bases from V and 2 bases from J; bases unmatched to any gene: 5. The CDR3 spans 16 residues. Per germline, CDR1 ENHRY and CDR2 SYGVKD. CDR3 sequence (DNA): TGTGCCATCAGCGGACTAGCGGGGGGTTCACAAGAGACCCAGTACTTC. Translated: CAISGLAGGSQETQYF.

The chain combines TRBV30 with TRBJ1-2; possibly TRBD1 for D (5 bases). V was trimmed by 7 bases and J by 8 bases, leaving 14 bases between them. CDR1 is GTSNPN and CDR2 is SVGIG in the germline V gene (reference sequence). This CDR3 has 11 residues. CDR3 loop: CASWDRGGYTF. DNA of the CDR3: TGTGCCTCCTGGGACCGAGGAGGCTACACCTTC.

This clonotype was picked up a small number of times. This chain uses TRBV6-1 with TRBJ1-1; the D gene is possibly TRBD1 (6 bases). CDR3 length: 15 residues. Trimming stripped 8 bases from V and 3 bases from J, with 19 bases between. Germline V gene lookup returns CDR1 MNHNS and CDR2 SASEGT. CDR3: CASGAGANRHTEAFF. The DNA for the CDR3 is TGTGCCAGCGGGGCAGGGGCAAATAGGCACACTGAAGCTTTCTTT.

This clonotype was seen a handful of times. The chain combines TRBV5-1 with TRBJ2-3; 7 bases map to TRBD1. Per the germline V gene, CDR1 is SGHRS and CDR2 is YFSETQ. V lost 2 bases, J lost 5 bases, and 8 bases stayed unmatched. The CDR3 totals 15 residues. The CDR3 DNA follows: TGCGCCAGCAGCTTCGAGGGGGCTCTGATAGATACGCAGTATTTT. This translates into CASSFEGALIDTQYF.

There are many counts of this clonotype. The chain uses TRBV5-4 and TRBJ2-3; D is unclear. Trimming pared 4 bases from V and 4 bases from J, leaving 16 bases between. Germline-derived CDR1 and CDR2 are SGHNT and YYREEE (reference sequence). The CDR3 is 15 residues long. CDR3 coding DNA: TGTGCCAGCAGCCATAAGGATATCGGGTCAGATACGCAGTATTTT. This translates into CASSHKDIGSDTQYF.

Here the CDR3 DNA reads TGCGCCAGCAGCTTGGCCATCGTCACCGGGGAGCTGTTTTTT. Translated: CASSLAIVTGELFF. The chain couples TRBV5-1 to TRBJ2-2, with D unresolved. This CDR3 region has 14 residues. The germline CDR1 and CDR2 sequences are SGHRS and YFSETQ. V was shortened by 0 bases and J by 4 bases, with 7 bases between the two germline ends.

V and J are TRBV20-1 and TRBJ2-7; D unclear. The CDR3 has 12 amino acids. From germline, CDR1 is DFQATT and CDR2 SNEGSKA (reference sequence). V lost 0 bases to trimming and J lost 3 bases, with 6 bases between them. CDR3 region: CSARDADYEQYF. The CDR3 DNA reads TGCAGTGCTAGAGATGCTGACTACGAGCAGTACTTC.

The chain links TRBV5-5 to TRBJ1-4; 8 bases fit TRBD1. Germline V gene sequence: CDR1 SGHKS, CDR2 YYEKEE (reference sequence). With V trimmed by 2 bases and J by 8 bases, 11 bases remained unmatched. CDR3 size: 16 residues. CDR3 DNA sequence: TGTGCCAGCAGCTTCACCGCCGGACAGGGCACCGAAAAACTGTTTTTT. Protein sequence: CASSFTAGQGTEKLFF. Together with reference TRBV5-5 and TRBJ1-4, the CDR3 gives the full variable domain: DAGVTQSPTHLIKTRGQQVTLRCSPISGHKSVSWYQQVLGQGPQFIFQYYEKEERGRGNFPDRFSARQFPNYSSELNVNALLLGDSALYLCASSFTAGQGTEKLFFGSGTQLSVL.

This clonotype came up once. This chain links TRBV11-2 with TRBJ2-2; no clear D gene. The germline CDR1 and CDR2 sequences are SGHAT and FQNNGV. The CDR3 has 16 amino acids. V lost 0 bases and J lost 2, with 10 bases in between. CDR3 nucleotide sequence: TGTGCCAGCAGCTTAGATTTACGGCCCAACACCGGGGAGCTGTTTTTT. It translates to CASSLDLRPNTGELFF.

The chain couples TRBV11-2 to TRBJ2-5; 10 bases are shared with TRBD2. The DNA end favors TRBJ2-1, so the J call may be wrong. The germline CDR1 and CDR2 sequences are SGHAT and FQNNGV. The CDR3 consists of 15 residues. CDR3 coding DNA: TGTGCCAGCAGCTTAAACGGACTAGCGGACAATGAGCAGTTCTTC. Translation: CASSLNGLADNEQFF.